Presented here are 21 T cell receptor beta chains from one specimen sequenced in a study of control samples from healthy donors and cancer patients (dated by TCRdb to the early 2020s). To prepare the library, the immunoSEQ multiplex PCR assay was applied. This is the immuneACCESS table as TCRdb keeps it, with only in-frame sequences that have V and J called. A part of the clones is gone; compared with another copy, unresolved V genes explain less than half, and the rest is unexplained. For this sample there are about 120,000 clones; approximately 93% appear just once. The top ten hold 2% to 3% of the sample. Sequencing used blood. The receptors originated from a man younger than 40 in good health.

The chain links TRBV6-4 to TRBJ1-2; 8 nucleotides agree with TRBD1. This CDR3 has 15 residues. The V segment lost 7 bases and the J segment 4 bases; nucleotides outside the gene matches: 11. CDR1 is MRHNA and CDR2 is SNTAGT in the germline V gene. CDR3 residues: CASTRSTGDSYGYTF. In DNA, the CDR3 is TGTGCCAGCACTCGATCGACAGGGGATAGCTATGGCTACACCTTC.

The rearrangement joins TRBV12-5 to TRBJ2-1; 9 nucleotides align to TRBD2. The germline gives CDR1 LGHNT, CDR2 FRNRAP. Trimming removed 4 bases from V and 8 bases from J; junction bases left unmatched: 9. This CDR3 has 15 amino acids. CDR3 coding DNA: TGTGCTAGTGGTTCGGTAGCTAGCGGGGAGGATGAGCAGTTCTTC. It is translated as CASGSVASGEDEQFF.

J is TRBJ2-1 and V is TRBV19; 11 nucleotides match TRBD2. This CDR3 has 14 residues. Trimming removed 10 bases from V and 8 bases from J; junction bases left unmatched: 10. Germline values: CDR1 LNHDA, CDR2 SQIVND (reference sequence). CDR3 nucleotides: TGTGCCACGGTAGCGGGGGGGCAAAGTTATGAGCAGTTCTTC. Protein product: CATVAGGQSYEQFF.

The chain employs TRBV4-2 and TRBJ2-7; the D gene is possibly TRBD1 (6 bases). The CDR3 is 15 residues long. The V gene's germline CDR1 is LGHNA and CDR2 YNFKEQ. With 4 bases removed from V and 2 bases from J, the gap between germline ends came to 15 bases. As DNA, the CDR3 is TGTGCCAGCAGCCCCCGACAGGACGTTACCTACGAGCAGTACTTC. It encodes CASSPRQDVTYEQYF.

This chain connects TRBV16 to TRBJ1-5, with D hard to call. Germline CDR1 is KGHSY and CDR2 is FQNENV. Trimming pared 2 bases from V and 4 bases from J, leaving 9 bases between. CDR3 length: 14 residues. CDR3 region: CASSQGIGNQPQHF. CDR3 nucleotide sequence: TGTGCCAGCAGCCAAGGAATAGGGAATCAGCCCCAGCATTTT.

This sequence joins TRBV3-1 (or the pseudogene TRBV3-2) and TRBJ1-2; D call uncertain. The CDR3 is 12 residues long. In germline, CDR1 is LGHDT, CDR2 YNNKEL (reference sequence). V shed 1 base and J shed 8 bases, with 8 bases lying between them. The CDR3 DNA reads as TGTGCCAGCAGCCAAGTTGGGGAAGGCTACACCTTC. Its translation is CASSQVGEGYTF.

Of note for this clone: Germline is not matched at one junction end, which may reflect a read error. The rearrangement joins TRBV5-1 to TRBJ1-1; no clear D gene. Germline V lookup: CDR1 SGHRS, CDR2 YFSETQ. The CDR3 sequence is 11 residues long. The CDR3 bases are TGCGCCAGCACCTTGAACACTGAAGCTTTCTTT. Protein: CASTLNTEAFF.

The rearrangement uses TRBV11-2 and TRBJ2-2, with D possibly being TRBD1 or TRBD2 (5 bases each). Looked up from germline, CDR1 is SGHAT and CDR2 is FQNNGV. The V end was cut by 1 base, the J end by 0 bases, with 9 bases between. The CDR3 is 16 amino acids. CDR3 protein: CASSLVEGTNTGELFF. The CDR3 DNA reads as TGTGCCAGCAGCTTAGTTGAGGGGACGAACACCGGGGAGCTGTTTTTT.

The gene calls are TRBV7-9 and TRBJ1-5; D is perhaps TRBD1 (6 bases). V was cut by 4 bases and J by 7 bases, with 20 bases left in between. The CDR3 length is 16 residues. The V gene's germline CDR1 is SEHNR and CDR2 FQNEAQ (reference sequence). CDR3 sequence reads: CASSSLTGPLGQPQHF. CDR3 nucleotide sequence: TGTGCCAGCAGCTCCTTGACAGGTCCCCTCGGGCAGCCCCAGCATTTT.

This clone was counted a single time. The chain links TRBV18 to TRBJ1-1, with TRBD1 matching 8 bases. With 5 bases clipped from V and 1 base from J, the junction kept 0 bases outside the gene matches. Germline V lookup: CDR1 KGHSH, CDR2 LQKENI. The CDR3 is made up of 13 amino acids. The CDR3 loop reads CASSGQGNTEAFF. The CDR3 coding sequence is TGTGCCAGCTCAGGACAGGGGAACACTGAAGCTTTCTTT.

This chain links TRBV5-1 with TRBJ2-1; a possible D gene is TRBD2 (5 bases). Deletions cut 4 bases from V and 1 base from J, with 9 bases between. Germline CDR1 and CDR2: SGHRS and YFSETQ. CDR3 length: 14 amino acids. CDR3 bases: TGCGCCAGCAGCACCGGACTGTCCTACAATGAGCAGTTCTTC. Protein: CASSTGLSYNEQFF.

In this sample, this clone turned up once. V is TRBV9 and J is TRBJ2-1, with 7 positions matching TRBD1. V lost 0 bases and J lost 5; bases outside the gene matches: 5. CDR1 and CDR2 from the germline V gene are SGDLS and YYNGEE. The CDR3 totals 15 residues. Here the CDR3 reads CASSVEGGDNNEQFF. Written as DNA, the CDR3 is TGTGCCAGCAGCGTAGAAGGGGGCGACAACAATGAGCAGTTCTTC.

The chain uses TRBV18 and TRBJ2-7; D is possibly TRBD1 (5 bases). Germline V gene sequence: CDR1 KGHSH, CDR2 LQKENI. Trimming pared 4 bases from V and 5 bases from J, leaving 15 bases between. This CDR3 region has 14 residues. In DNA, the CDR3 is TGTGCCAGCTCACTTCGGACACATAACGACGAGCAGTACTTC. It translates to CASSLRTHNDEQYF.

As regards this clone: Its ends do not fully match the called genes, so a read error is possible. CDR3 sequence reads: CASSLAGEGTGELFF. The CDR3 region has the DNA TGTGCCAGCAGCCTAGCGGGGGAGGGCACCGGGGAGCTGTTTTTT. This chain links TRBV7-9 with TRBJ2-2; 10 bases map to TRBD2. The CDR3 length is 15 residues. CDR1 is SEHNR and CDR2 is FQNEAQ in the germline V gene (reference sequence). Combining the CDR3 with reference TRBV7-9 and TRBJ2-2 gives the whole variable domain DTGVSQNPRHKITKRGQNVTFRCDPISEHNRLYWYRQTLGQGPEFLTYFQNEAQLEKSRLLSDRFSAERPKGSFSTLEIQRTEQGDSAMYLCASSLAGEGTGELFFGEGSRLTVL.

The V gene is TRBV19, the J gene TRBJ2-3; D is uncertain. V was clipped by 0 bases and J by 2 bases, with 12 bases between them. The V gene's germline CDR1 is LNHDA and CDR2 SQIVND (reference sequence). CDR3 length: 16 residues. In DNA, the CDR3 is TGTGCCAGTAGTATAGACGGTACAACTTACACAGATACGCAGTATTTT. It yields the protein CASSIDGTTYTDTQYF. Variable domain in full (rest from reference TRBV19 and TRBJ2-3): DGGITQSPKYLFRKEGQNVTLSCEQNLNHDAMYWYRQDPGQGLRLIYYSQIVNDFQKGDIAEGYSVSREKKESFPLTVTSAQKNPTAFYLCASSIDGTTYTDTQYFGPGTRLTVL.

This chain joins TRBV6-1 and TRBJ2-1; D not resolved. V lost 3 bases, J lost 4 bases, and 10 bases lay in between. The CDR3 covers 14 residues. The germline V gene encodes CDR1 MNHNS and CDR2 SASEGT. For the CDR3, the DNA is TGTGCCAGCAGTGATCGGACGGCTTACAATGAGCAGTTCTTC. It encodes CASSDRTAYNEQFF.

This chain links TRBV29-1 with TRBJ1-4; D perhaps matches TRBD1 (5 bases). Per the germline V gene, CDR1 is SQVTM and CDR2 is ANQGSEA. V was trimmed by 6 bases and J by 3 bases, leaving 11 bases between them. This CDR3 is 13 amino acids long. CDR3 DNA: TGCAGCGTGGAGACAGCTGCTAATGAAAAACTGTTTTTT. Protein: CSVETAANEKLFF.

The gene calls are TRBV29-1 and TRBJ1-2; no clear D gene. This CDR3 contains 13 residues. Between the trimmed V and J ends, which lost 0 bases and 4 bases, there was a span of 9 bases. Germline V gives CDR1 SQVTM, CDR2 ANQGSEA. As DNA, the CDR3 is TGCAGCGTTGAAGAGGAGGAATTCTATGGCTACACCTTC. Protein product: CSVEEEEFYGYTF.

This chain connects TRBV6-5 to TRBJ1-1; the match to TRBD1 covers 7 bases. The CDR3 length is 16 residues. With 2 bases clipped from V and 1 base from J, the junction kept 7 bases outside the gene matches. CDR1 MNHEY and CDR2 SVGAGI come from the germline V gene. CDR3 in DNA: TGTGCCAGCAGTTACAAGAGGGGGCAAGGGAACACTGAAGCTTTCTTT. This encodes CASSYKRGQGNTEAFF.

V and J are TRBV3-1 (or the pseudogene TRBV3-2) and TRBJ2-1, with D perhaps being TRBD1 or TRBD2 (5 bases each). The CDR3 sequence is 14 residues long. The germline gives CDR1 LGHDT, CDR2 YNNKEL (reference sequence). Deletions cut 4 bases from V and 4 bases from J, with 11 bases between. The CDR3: CASSPGAAYNEQFF. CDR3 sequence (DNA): TGTGCCAGCAGCCCCGGGGCTGCATACAATGAGCAGTTCTTC.

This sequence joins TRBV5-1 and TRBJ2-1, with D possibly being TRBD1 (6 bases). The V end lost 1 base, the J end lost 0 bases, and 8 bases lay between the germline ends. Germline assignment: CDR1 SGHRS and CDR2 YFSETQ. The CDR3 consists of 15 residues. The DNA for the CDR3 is TGCGCCAGCAGCTTGACAGGGAGCTCCTACAATGAGCAGTTCTTC. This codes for CASSLTGSSYNEQFF.